The 12 T cell receptor beta chains presented below share a single source sample, sequenced in a study of identical twins. Using its own MiXCR run on the 5' RACE reads, TCRdb lists one record per CDR3 protein. The sample contains approximately 590,000 distinct CDR3 sequences, just under 10% of which appear only once. The same sample was also used in a study of yellow fever vaccine responses in identical twins.

The sequencing sample was made of PBMCs. The receptors derive from a woman between 18 and 30 years old in good health.

A few counts support this clonotype. The chain couples TRBV4-1 to TRBJ2-7; 7 bases agree with TRBD2. Germline CDR1 is MGHRA and CDR2 is YSYEKL. V trimming: 0 bases; J trimming: 6 bases; junction bases outside the gene matches: 14. This CDR3 comprises 17 residues. The DNA of the CDR3 is TGCGCCAGCAGCCAAGATAGCGTCGGGGGAGGGATTCGCGAGCAGTACTTC. Translated: CASSQDSVGGGIREQYF.

This clonotype was counted at least ten times. CDR3 in amino acids: CASMEGFGTRSLEAFF. CDR3 in DNA: TGTGCCAGCATGGAGGGATTTGGCACCCGGTCGCTAGAAGCTTTCTTT. The chain is built from TRBV12-3 or TRBV12-4 and TRBJ1-1; no clear D gene. V dropped 7 bases and J dropped 8 bases, with 26 bases sitting between them. The CDR3 runs to 16 residues.

The chain uses TRBV12-5 and TRBJ2-7; 10 bases align to TRBD1. V lost 3 bases, J lost 3 bases, and 8 bases stayed unmatched. This CDR3 contains 16 residues. CDR1 and CDR2 (germline): LGHNT, FRNRAP. This CDR3 is CASGLAHGTGDYEQYF. The DNA for the CDR3 is TGTGCTAGTGGTTTAGCCCACGGGACAGGGGACTACGAGCAGTACTTC. The entire variable domain, with the rest obtained from reference TRBV12-5 and TRBJ2-7, is as follows: DARVTQTPRHKVTEMGQEVTMRCQPILGHNTVFWYRQTMMQGLELLAYFRNRAPLDDSGMPKDRFSAEMPDATLATLKIQPSEPRDSAVYFCASGLAHGTGDYEQYFGPGTRLTVT.

For this clonotype: A much larger clone differs by one base, so this may be a read error. The final CDR3 position lacks the conserved phenylalanine or tryptophan, pointing to a likely read error. The genes are TRBV9 and TRBJ2-7, with 8 bases lining up with TRBD2. CDR3 length: 17 residues. CDR1 is SGDLS and CDR2 is YYNGEE in the germline V gene. V lost 0 bases and J lost 1; bases outside the gene matches: 9. CDR3 nucleotides: TGTGCCAGCAGCGTAGCCCCACGGGGGGGGGCTTCCTACGAGCAGTACCTC. Protein: CASSVAPRGGASYEQYL.

This clonotype has just a few counts. The genes are TRBV20-1 and TRBJ2-2; D may match TRBD1 or TRBD2 (5 bases each). Germline V gene sequence: CDR1 DFQATT, CDR2 SNEGSKA (reference sequence). Trimming stripped 5 bases from V and 7 bases from J, with 14 bases between. This CDR3 region has 13 residues. As DNA, the CDR3 is TGCAGTGCTCCTGGACAACTAGGCGGGGAGCTGTTTTTT. Translation gives CSAPGQLGGELFF.

This clonotype came up a few times. This chain joins TRBV20-1 and TRBJ2-7, with D perhaps matching TRBD2 (5 bases). V was trimmed by 3 bases and J by 3 bases, leaving 15 bases between them. The CDR3 consists of 14 residues. Germline assignment: CDR1 DFQATT and CDR2 SNEGSKA (reference sequence). DNA for the CDR3: TGCAGTGCTAGGAGCGGTATCAGCTACTACGAGCAGTACTTC. The encoded protein is CSARSGISYYEQYF.

The V call is TRBV7-9, the J call TRBJ2-7; possibly TRBD2 for D (6 bases). The CDR3 loop spans 14 amino acids. Trimming pared 5 bases from V and 3 bases from J, leaving 14 bases between. Germline CDR1 and CDR2: SEHNR and FQNEAQ (reference sequence). The CDR3 DNA reads TGTGCCAGCAGCACGGTTAGCGGAGTCTACGAGCAGTACTTC. Translated, it gives CASSTVSGVYEQYF.

This clonotype was detected only a few times. The chain uses TRBV11-2 and TRBJ2-7; a weak D match, TRBD1 (5 bases). V was cut by 8 bases and J by 3 bases, with 20 bases left in between. Germline V CDR1 and CDR2: SGHAT, FQNNGV. This CDR3 has 15 residues. CDR3 nucleotide sequence: TGTGCCAGCGCCGACGGTACAGGTATTAACTACGAGCAGTACTTC. As protein: CASADGTGINYEQYF. Using reference TRBV11-2 and TRBJ2-7 for the parts outside the CDR3, the full variable domain is EAGVAQSPRYKIIEKRQSVAFWCNPISGHATLYWYQQILGQGPKLLIQFQNNGVVDDSQLPKDRFSAERLKGVDSTLKIQPAKLEDSAVYLCASADGTGINYEQYFGPGTRLTVT.

The chain joins TRBV29-1 to TRBJ2-3; 7 bases agree with TRBD2. The CDR3 extends over 15 amino acids. Germline CDR1 is SQVTM and CDR2 is ANQGSEA. The J segment lost 6 bases and the V segment lost 5 bases, leaving 14 bases of the junction unmatched. CDR3 sequence: CSVPRGAGAGDTQYF. CDR3 nucleotides: TGCAGCGTTCCTCGTGGGGCGGGAGCGGGTGATACGCAGTATTTT.

This clonotype was detected ten times or more. The chain employs TRBV29-1 and TRBJ2-7; no clear D gene. The CDR3 covers 10 residues. CDR1 and CDR2 from the germline V gene are SQVTM and ANQGSEA. V lost 5 bases and J 7 bases, leaving 9 bases between the germline ends. CDR3 in DNA: TGCAGCGTTAGCCTGGGAGAGCAGTACTTC. It codes for CSVSLGEQYF.

V is TRBV5-1 and J is TRBJ2-3; the match to TRBD2 covers 9 bases. CDR1 and CDR2 (germline): SGHRS, YFSETQ. V shed 4 bases and J 2 bases; nucleotides not matched to a gene: 5. The CDR3 runs 15 residues. CDR3 DNA sequence: TGCGCCAGCAGCATGAGCGGGAGGCACACAGATACGCAGTATTTT. As protein: CASSMSGRHTDTQYF.

This clonotype has ten or more counts. This sequence joins TRBV20-1 and TRBJ2-5; no firm D call. Germline V gives CDR1 DFQATT, CDR2 SNEGSKA (reference sequence). The CDR3 has 14 residues. Trimming took off 3 bases at V and 1 base at J, with 12 bases between the two ends. CDR3 coding DNA: TGCAGTGCTAGGTCCCGGGTCCCCCAAGAGACCCAGTACTTC. Amino acids: CSARSRVPQETQYF.